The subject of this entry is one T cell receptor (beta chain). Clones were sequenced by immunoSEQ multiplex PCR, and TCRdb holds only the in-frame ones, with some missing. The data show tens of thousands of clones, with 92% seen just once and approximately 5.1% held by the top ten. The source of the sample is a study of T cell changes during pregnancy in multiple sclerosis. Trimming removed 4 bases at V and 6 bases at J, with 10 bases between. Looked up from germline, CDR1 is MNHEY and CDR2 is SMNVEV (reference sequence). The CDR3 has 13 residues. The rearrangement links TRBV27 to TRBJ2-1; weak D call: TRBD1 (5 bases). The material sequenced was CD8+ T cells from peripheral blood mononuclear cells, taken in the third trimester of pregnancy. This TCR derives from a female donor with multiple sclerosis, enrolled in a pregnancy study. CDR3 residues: CASSSRASNEQFF. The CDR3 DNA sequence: TGTGCCAGCAGTTCCAGGGCTTCCAATGAGCAGTTCTTC.